A selection of T cell receptor beta chains follows, all from one sample in a study of tumor-infiltrating lymphocytes in localized non-small cell lung cancer. The assay was immunoSEQ multiplex PCR, and TCRdb's table has in-frame clones only and misses some. The table shows thousands of clones, with 70% occurring only once. Input material: uninvolved lung tissue not adjacent to the tumor. These receptors all come from a human donor with non-small cell lung cancer. Each CDR3 is given with its conserved first and last residue. Fields, in order: clone size, D gene, J gene, V gene, CDR3 protein, CDR3 DNA. A D gene is named only where the DNA matches it firmly. Rows may omit the clone size; those that give it use once, few, many or a size class.

abundance: few
d_gene: NA
j_gene: TRBJ1-1
v_gene: TRBV5-4
CDR3aa: CASGGQGLTEAFF
CDR3nt: TGTGCCAGCGGAGGCCAGGGGCTCACTGAAGCTTTCTTT

abundance: NA
d_gene: NA
j_gene: TRBJ1-1
v_gene: TRBV6-5
CDR3aa: CASSYSGRSEAFF
CDR3nt: TGTGCCAGCAGTTACTCTGGACGGTCTGAAGCTTTCTTT

abundance: few
d_gene: NA
j_gene: TRBJ2-6
v_gene: TRBV9
CDR3aa: CASSTGSGANVLTF
CDR3nt: TGTGCCAGCTCTACAGGCTCTGGGGCCAACGTCCTGACTTTC

abundance: NA
d_gene: NA
j_gene: TRBJ1-2
v_gene: TRBV5-1
CDR3aa: CASSVNGGRGYTF
CDR3nt: TGCGCCAGCAGCGTAAACGGGGGTCGGGGCTACACCTTC

abundance: NA
d_gene: NA
j_gene: TRBJ2-5
v_gene: TRBV19
CDR3aa: CASSAQGGTQYF
CDR3nt: TGTGCCAGTAGTGCACAAGGGGGGACCCAGTACTTC

abundance: NA
d_gene: NA
j_gene: TRBJ1-2
v_gene: TRBV27
CDR3aa: CASRRGDYGYTF
CDR3nt: TGTGCCAGCAGGCGGGGCGACTATGGCTACACCTTC

abundance: NA
d_gene: TRBD1
j_gene: TRBJ2-6
v_gene: TRBV5-1
CDR3aa: CASSDRGPGANVLTF
CDR3nt: TGCGCCAGCAGCGACAGGGGGCCTGGGGCCAACGTCCTGACTTTC

abundance: few
d_gene: TRBD1
j_gene: TRBJ2-6
v_gene: TRBV11-3
CDR3aa: CASSFPPGTGAGANVLTF
CDR3nt: TGTGCCAGCAGCTTCCCTCCAGGGACAGGGGCTGGGGCCAACGTCCTGACTTTC

abundance: NA
d_gene: NA
j_gene: TRBJ2-5
v_gene: TRBV9
CDR3aa: CASSVGPGVEETQYF
CDR3nt: TGTGCCAGCAGCGTAGGGCCCGGGGTCGAAGAGACCCAGTACTTC

abundance: NA
d_gene: TRBD1
j_gene: TRBJ1-6
v_gene: TRBV5-6
CDR3aa: CASSWDRGRSPLHF
CDR3nt: TGTGCCAGCAGCTGGGACAGGGGCAGGTCACCCCTCCACTTT

abundance: NA
d_gene: NA
j_gene: TRBJ1-6
v_gene: TRBV5-4
CDR3aa: CASSWGAGNSPLHF
CDR3nt: TGTGCCAGCAGCTGGGGGGCGGGGAATTCACCCCTCCACTTT

abundance: NA
d_gene: NA
j_gene: TRBJ2-1
v_gene: TRBV5-6
CDR3aa: CASVLGGSYNEQFF
CDR3nt: TGTGCCAGCGTTTTGGGGGGCTCCTACAATGAGCAGTTCTTC

abundance: once
d_gene: TRBD1
j_gene: TRBJ1-1
v_gene: TRBV30
CDR3aa: CALGQLNTEAFF
CDR3nt: TGTGCCTTGGGACAGTTGAACACTGAAGCTTTCTTT

abundance: few
d_gene: TRBD1
j_gene: TRBJ2-2
v_gene: TRBV6-5
CDR3aa: CASSFRGPFGGELFF
CDR3nt: TGTGCCAGCAGTTTTAGGGGGCCCTTCGGCGGGGAGCTGTTTTTT

abundance: NA
d_gene: NA
j_gene: TRBJ2-2
v_gene: TRBV11-3
CDR3aa: CASSPGGGTGELFF
CDR3nt: TGTGCCAGCAGCCCCGGAGGTGGGACCGGGGAGCTGTTTTTT

abundance: NA
d_gene: TRBD1
j_gene: TRBJ1-2
v_gene: TRBV7-2
CDR3aa: CASSPDRVWDGYTF
CDR3nt: TGTGCCAGCAGCCCGGACAGGGTCTGGGATGGCTACACCTTC

abundance: once
d_gene: TRBD2
j_gene: TRBJ2-3
v_gene: TRBV7-6
CDR3aa: CASSVGLAAPTSTDTQYF
CDR3nt: TGTGCCAGCAGCGTGGGACTAGCGGCCCCAACTAGCACAGATACGCAGTATTTT

abundance: large
d_gene: TRBD1
j_gene: TRBJ2-5
v_gene: TRBV5-6
CDR3aa: CASSSGDRVWETQYF
CDR3nt: TGTGCCAGCAGCTCAGGGGACAGGGTCTGGGAGACCCAGTACTTC

abundance: NA
d_gene: NA
j_gene: TRBJ2-5
v_gene: TRBV5-1
CDR3aa: CASMNTGQETQYF
CDR3nt: TGCGCCAGCATGAACACAGGGCAAGAGACCCAGTACTTC

abundance: NA
d_gene: NA
j_gene: TRBJ1-3
v_gene: TRBV4-2
CDR3aa: CASSQEGTGSGNTIYF
CDR3nt: TGTGCCAGCAGCCAAGAGGGTACGGGCTCTGGAAACACCATATATTTT

abundance: NA
d_gene: NA
j_gene: TRBJ1-1
v_gene: TRBV7-2
CDR3aa: CASSLGPGVMNTEAFF
CDR3nt: TGTGCCAGCAGCTTAGGCCCAGGAGTAATGAACACTGAAGCTTTCTTT

abundance: NA
d_gene: TRBD1
j_gene: TRBJ1-1
v_gene: TRBV6-6
CDR3aa: CASRFTGQGSEAFF
CDR3nt: TGTGCCAGCAGATTCACTGGACAGGGGTCTGAAGCTTTCTTT

abundance: NA
d_gene: NA
j_gene: TRBJ1-4
v_gene: TRBV15
CDR3aa: CATSKSPGDLATNEKLFF
CDR3nt: TGTGCCACCAGCAAGTCTCCGGGGGACCTTGCAACTAATGAAAAACTGTTTTTT

abundance: few
d_gene: NA
j_gene: TRBJ1-1
v_gene: TRBV5-4
CDR3aa: CASSFPGSLNTEAFF
CDR3nt: TGTGCCAGCAGCTTCCCCGGCAGCTTGAACACTGAAGCTTTCTTT

abundance: NA
d_gene: NA
j_gene: TRBJ2-2
v_gene: TRBV29-1
CDR3aa: CSVSQGTGELFF
CDR3nt: TGCAGCGTTTCACAGGGAACCGGGGAGCTGTTTTTT

abundance: few
d_gene: NA
j_gene: TRBJ2-1
v_gene: TRBV5-4
CDR3aa: CASSLEGLLSNEQFF
CDR3nt: TGTGCCAGCAGCTTGGAGGGCCTCCTCTCCAATGAGCAGTTCTTC

abundance: NA
d_gene: TRBD2
j_gene: TRBJ2-3
v_gene: TRBV27
CDR3aa: CASIAGGLAGKTDTQYF
CDR3nt: TGTGCCAGCATAGCAGGGGGACTAGCGGGAAAAACAGATACGCAGTATTTT

abundance: NA
d_gene: TRBD2
j_gene: TRBJ2-2
v_gene: TRBV5-1
CDR3aa: CASSLRAGGPPGELFF
CDR3nt: TGCGCCAGCAGCTTGCGGGCGGGAGGGCCTCCCGGGGAGCTGTTTTTT

abundance: NA
d_gene: TRBD1
j_gene: TRBJ1-5
v_gene: TRBV28
CDR3aa: CASSLRTGTGQPQHF
CDR3nt: TGTGCCAGCAGTTTAAGGACAGGGACGGGTCAGCCCCAGCATTTT

abundance: NA
d_gene: NA
j_gene: TRBJ1-1
v_gene: TRBV10-3
CDR3aa: CAITSDSLLTEAFF
CDR3nt: TGTGCCATCACCTCGGACAGCCTTCTGACTGAAGCTTTCTTT

abundance: NA
d_gene: NA
j_gene: TRBJ1-1
v_gene: TRBV29-1
CDR3aa: CSADTEAFF
CDR3nt: TGCAGCGCTGACACTGAAGCTTTCTTT

abundance: once
d_gene: TRBD1
j_gene: TRBJ2-7
v_gene: TRBV4-3
CDR3aa: CASSQEGTGLGYEQYF
CDR3nt: TGCGCCAGCAGCCAAGAGGGGACAGGGCTAGGGTACGAGCAGTACTTC

abundance: NA
d_gene: NA
j_gene: TRBJ1-1
v_gene: TRBV4-1
CDR3aa: CASSQWTPNTEAFF
CDR3nt: TGCGCCAGCAGCCAATGGACACCAAACACTGAAGCTTTCTTT

abundance: NA
d_gene: NA
j_gene: TRBJ1-6
v_gene: TRBV5-6
CDR3aa: CASSLGRGESPLHF
CDR3nt: TGTGCCAGCAGCTTGGGGAGGGGGGAATCACCCCTCCACTTT

abundance: NA
d_gene: TRBD2
j_gene: TRBJ2-5
v_gene: TRBV10-1
CDR3aa: CASSGGAAGEQETQYF
CDR3nt: TGCGCCAGCAGTGGAGGTGCAGCGGGAGAGCAAGAGACCCAGTACTTC

abundance: NA
d_gene: TRBD1
j_gene: TRBJ1-2
v_gene: TRBV18
CDR3aa: CASSPGQGANYGYTF
CDR3nt: TGTGCCAGCTCCCCGGGACAGGGGGCTAACTATGGCTACACCTTC

abundance: NA
d_gene: NA
j_gene: TRBJ2-1
v_gene: TRBV5-4
CDR3aa: CASSPGPWGTNEQFF
CDR3nt: TGTGCCAGCAGCCCGGGACCGTGGGGAACCAATGAGCAGTTCTTC

abundance: NA
d_gene: TRBD1
j_gene: TRBJ1-1
v_gene: TRBV14
CDR3aa: CASSQVNRGRRAFF
CDR3nt: TGTGCCAGCAGCCAAGTGAACAGGGGGCGGCGGGCTTTCTTT

abundance: NA
d_gene: NA
j_gene: TRBJ2-2
v_gene: TRBV4-3
CDR3aa: CASSQVGGAPGELFF
CDR3nt: TGCGCCAGCAGCCAAGTGGGGGGGGCTCCCGGGGAGCTGTTTTTT

abundance: once
d_gene: NA
j_gene: TRBJ1-4
v_gene: TRBV6-6
CDR3aa: CASSYGEKLFF
CDR3nt: TGTGCCAGCAGTTACGGTGAAAAACTGTTTTTT

abundance: NA
d_gene: NA
j_gene: TRBJ2-1
v_gene: TRBV6-6
CDR3aa: CASTQPTRSYNEQFF
CDR3nt: TGTGCCAGCACCCAGCCGACGCGCTCCTACAATGAGCAGTTCTTC